This TCR beta chain emerged from a study of blood T cell repertoires in COVID-19. Study overall: Whether acute or convalescent, the COVID-19 samples came from the United States, Italy and Spain.

From germline, CDR1 is MNHEY and CDR2 SVGAGI. V shed 6 bases and J shed 7 bases, with 15 bases lying between them. This CDR3 is 13 amino acids long. The study assigned cohorts using participant-reported clinical history. Two consecutive negative NP/OP PCR tests, clearance, or resolved symptoms defined Cohort 3 recovery. As handled by the study authors: Reference gene primers were amplified, and this amplification served to estimate nucleated cell counts. Only in-frame clones appear in the TCRdb table, and some are missing; sequencing was by immunoSEQ multiplex PCR. The V and J calls and clone size are taken from that table; D and trimming were inferred from the DNA. The table includes approximately 330,000 clones, approximately 89% detected once.

The chain is built from TRBV6-5 and TRBJ1-2; D unclear. The sample taken for sequencing was PBMCs or T cells enriched from blood (not recorded which). This TCR derives from a woman in her twenties or thirties who had recovered from COVID-19. CDR3 residues: CASRGGEGRGYTF. DNA for the CDR3: TGTGCCAGCAGGGGAGGTGAGGGTCGTGGCTACACCTTC.